This T cell receptor beta chain was recovered during a study of blood T cell repertoires in COVID-19. During active infection, Seattle patients enrolled and were then monitored through disease. Produced via immunoSEQ multiplex PCR; TCRdb's table is partial and in-frame only. The sample holds roughly 200,000 clones, 83% seen once. V was cut by 5 bases and J by 3 bases, with 11 bases left in between. The CDR3 spans 13 residues. Germline V lookup: CDR1 MNHEY, CDR2 SMNVEV (reference sequence). Source material: peripheral blood. The V call is TRBV27, the J call TRBJ2-7, with a possible D match to TRBD1 (5 bases). The TCR comes from a woman younger than 45 with COVID-19, enrolled during active disease. CDR3 in amino acids: CASSKDINYEQYF. DNA of the CDR3: TGTGCCAGCAGTAAGGACATCAACTACGAGCAGTACTTC.